The 12 T cell receptor beta chains below all came from one sample that was sequenced in a study of T-cell memory formation after mild COVID-19. TCRdb reprocessed the 5' RACE reads via MiXCR and lists one record per CDR3 protein. The data contain some 190,000 distinct CDR3 sequences, 16% of them seen just once; the ten biggest clones take up roughly 1.9%. The sequenced sample consisted of PBMCs or a T cell subset sorted from them (not recorded which). These receptors all stem from an adult woman who had mild COVID-19 (a few samples of this study predate the infection). Cell type and time point are not known.

The sample holds many counts of this clonotype. DNA of the CDR3: TGCGCCAGCAAAGTTACGGGACAGCTTGAAGCTTTCTTT. Translating gives CASKVTGQLEAFF. The chain is built from TRBV5-1 and TRBJ1-1; TRBD1 matches 7 bases. Germline CDR1 is SGHRS and CDR2 is YFSETQ. The CDR3 consists of 13 residues. The V gene end was trimmed by 6 bases and the J gene end by 7 bases; junction bases not matched to a gene: 9.

This chain connects TRBV7-3 to TRBJ1-1; 8 nucleotides line up with TRBD1. Germline V CDR1 and CDR2: SGHTA, FQGTGA. V trimming: 5 bases; J trimming: 3 bases; junction bases outside the gene matches: 8. This CDR3 is built from 15 residues. CDR3 coding DNA: TGTGCCAGCAGCACCCAGGGGGCGTTGGACACTGAAGCTTTCTTT. It specifies CASSTQGALDTEAFF.

This clonotype has just a few counts. V and J are TRBV29-1 and TRBJ2-1, with D possibly TRBD2 on 5 matching bases. V was pared by 5 bases and J by 4 bases, with 18 bases between. In germline, CDR1 is SQVTM, CDR2 ANQGSEA. The CDR3 is 15 amino acids. The CDR3 DNA is TGCAGCGTTATCCTAGCCACGGGATTATACAATGAGCAGTTCTTC. This translates into CSVILATGLYNEQFF.

The chain combines TRBV24-1 with TRBJ1-2; a weak D match, TRBD1 (5 bases). Trimming left V 1 base short and J 4 bases short, with 9 bases between. The V gene's germline CDR1 is KGHDR and CDR2 SFDVKD. The CDR3 extends over 14 amino acids. CDR3 sequence reads: CATSDFRQSYGYTF. CDR3 coding DNA: TGTGCCACCAGTGATTTCCGACAGAGCTATGGCTACACCTTC.

This clonotype was observed a handful of times. The V call is TRBV20-1, the J call TRBJ1-1, with no clear D. The CDR3 has 14 residues. The V and J ends lost 0 bases and 0 bases respectively, with 8 bases between them. Germline V gene data show CDR1 as DFQATT and CDR2 as SNEGSKA (reference sequence). The CDR3 nucleotides read TGCAGTGCTAGAGATGGACGTTTGAACACTGAAGCTTTCTTT. Translating gives CSARDGRLNTEAFF.

This clonotype was observed a few times. The chain employs TRBV7-6 and TRBJ1-6; perhaps TRBD1 as D (5 bases). Germline V gene data show CDR1 as SGHVS and CDR2 as FNYEAQ. V lost 1 base and J lost 7, with 5 bases in between. CDR3 length: 13 amino acids. CDR3: CASSLGQNSPLHF. The CDR3 DNA is TGTGCCAGCAGCTTAGGACAGAATTCACCCCTCCACTTT.

This clonotype was seen a handful of times. The gene calls are TRBV25-1 and TRBJ2-7; 8 bases are shared with TRBD2. CDR1 and CDR2 from the germline V gene are MGHDK and SYGVNS. Losses at the gene ends were 3 bases for V and 5 bases for J; bases not matched to a gene: 6. CDR3 size: 14 residues. The CDR3 loop is CASSDGTSKDEQYF. CDR3 nucleotides: TGTGCCAGCAGTGATGGGACTAGTAAGGACGAGCAGTACTTC.

CDR3 sequence: CASSQLAGRADTQYF. Written as DNA, the CDR3 is TGTGCCAGCAGCCAACTAGCGGGGCGAGCGGATACGCAGTATTTT. The chain has TRBV12-3 or TRBV12-4 and TRBJ2-3; TRBD2 matches at 10 bases. The CDR3 consists of 15 residues. V dropped 6 bases and J dropped 6; count of bases not matched to a gene: 9.

This chain joins TRBV23-1 and TRBJ2-4, with D tentatively TRBD1 or TRBD2 (5 bases each). TRBV23-1 is labeled an ORF, and its function is uncertain. The CDR3 is 15 residues long. V dropped 4 bases and J dropped 1 base, with 11 bases sitting between them. The DNA for the CDR3 is TGCGCCAGCAGTCGAGGGGATGGGGCCAAAAACATTCAGTACTTC. Protein sequence: CASSRGDGAKNIQYF.

The chain carries TRBV12-3 or TRBV12-4 and TRBJ1-6; D unclear. The CDR3 runs 13 residues. Trimming removed 5 bases at V and 10 bases at J, with 12 bases between. The DNA for the CDR3 is TGTGCCAGCAGTCTTTATAGGAGCTCACCCCTCCACTTT. Its protein product is CASSLYRSSPLHF.

This clonotype appeared a few times. At one end, the junction sequence differs from germline, possibly due to a read error. The V and J genes are TRBV7-2 and TRBJ2-1; D unresolved. CDR3 size: 12 residues. CDR1 and CDR2 from the germline V gene are SGHTA and FQGNSA. CDR3 sequence reads: CASSLFPRVWVF. CDR3 sequence (DNA): TGTGCCAGCAGCTTATTCCCAAGAGTCTGGGTCTTC.

This clonotype was seen a few times. The chain links TRBV7-7 to TRBJ2-1; 9 nucleotides line up with TRBD2. V was pared by 4 bases and J by 7 bases, with 5 bases of the junction left unmatched. CDR3 length: 14 residues. The germline gives CDR1 SSHAT, CDR2 FNYEAQ (reference sequence). The CDR3 is CASSSGLAKNEQFF. The CDR3 nucleotides are TGTGCCAGCAGCTCCGGACTAGCGAAGAATGAGCAGTTCTTC.